The 31 T cell receptor beta chains below all came from one sample that was sequenced in a study of somatic mutations in cytotoxic T cells in rheumatoid arthritis. The data were produced by immunoSEQ multiplex PCR, yet TCRdb's version contains in-frame clones alone and is incomplete. This sample has about 36,000 clones, with around 80% found just once. Material: CD8+ T cells sorted from blood. These receptors were obtained from a middle-aged man in good health.

The V and J genes are TRBV27 and TRBJ2-5; D is possibly TRBD2 (6 bases). The V and J ends lost 3 bases and 4 bases respectively, with 18 bases between them. This CDR3 is 16 amino acids long. Germline loops: CDR1 MNHEY, CDR2 SMNVEV (reference sequence). DNA for the CDR3: TGTGCCAGCAGTTTGTTTGGAGGGATCGGGCGAGAGACCCAGTACTTC. Translating it yields CASSLFGGIGRETQYF.

The chain is built from TRBV7-9 and TRBJ2-3; TRBD2 matches at 9 bases. This CDR3 has 16 residues. Germline values: CDR1 SEHNR, CDR2 FQNEAQ (reference sequence). V was pared by 5 bases and J by 3 bases, with 9 bases of the junction left unmatched. The CDR3: CASSTRAGGPTDTQYF. CDR3 bases: TGTGCCAGCAGCACTAGGGCGGGAGGGCCGACAGATACGCAGTATTTT.

The J gene is TRBJ1-4, the V gene TRBV6-1, with TRBD1 identical over 7 bases. V was clipped by 6 bases and J by 12 bases; unmatched bases: 16. Germline CDR1 is MNHNS and CDR2 is SASEGT. The CDR3 is 15 amino acids. The CDR3 here is CASRTTGAGGGELFF. In DNA, the CDR3 is TGTGCCAGCAGGACAACAGGGGCAGGAGGGGGGGAACTGTTTTTT.

This chain connects TRBV7-2 to TRBJ1-4; D ambiguous. V dropped 3 bases and J dropped 0 bases, with 8 bases sitting between them. The V gene's germline CDR1 is SGHTA and CDR2 FQGNSA. The CDR3 is made up of 15 amino acids. Here the CDR3 DNA reads TGTGCCAGCAGCTTTTCCAGTGCAACTAATGAAAAACTGTTTTTT. This sequence encodes CASSFSSATNEKLFF.

This rearrangement joins TRBV7-9 to TRBJ2-5; a weak D match, TRBD1 (5 bases). The germline V gene encodes CDR1 SEHNR and CDR2 FQNEAQ (reference sequence). Trimming removed 1 base at V and 4 bases at J, with 19 bases between. The CDR3 is 17 residues long. In nucleotides, the CDR3 is TGTGCCAGCAGCTTAGGTTACCTGGGGCAGGGCCTAGAGACCCAGTACTTC. It specifies CASSLGYLGQGLETQYF.

The chain is built from TRBV4-2 and TRBJ2-3; 14 bases map to TRBD2. Per the germline V gene, CDR1 is LGHNA and CDR2 is YNFKEQ. This CDR3 has 17 residues. The V gene end was trimmed by 6 bases and the J gene end by 0 bases; junction bases not matched to a gene: 5. This CDR3 reads CASRGTSGGRSTDTQYF. CDR3 nucleotide sequence: TGTGCCAGCAGGGGGACTAGCGGGGGACGTAGCACAGATACGCAGTATTTT.

The chain joins TRBV27 to TRBJ1-1; D might be TRBD1 (6 bases). Germline values: CDR1 MNHEY, CDR2 SMNVEV (reference sequence). The CDR3 contains 13 residues. V lost 6 bases to trimming and J lost 5 bases, with 13 bases between them. For the CDR3, the DNA is TGTGCCAGCAGCTCGTACAGGGTTACTGAAGCTTTCTTT. Amino acid sequence: CASSSYRVTEAFF.

The V and J genes are TRBV7-8 and TRBJ1-1; 10 bases are a match to TRBD1. This CDR3 comprises 15 residues. From germline, CDR1 is SGHVS and CDR2 FQNEAQ. V shed 4 bases, J shed 2 bases, and the junction held 4 bases outside the gene matches. CDR3 DNA sequence: TGTGCCAGCAGCTCTGGACAGGGGGTTAACACTGAAGCTTTCTTT. This translates into CASSSGQGVNTEAFF.

The chain links TRBV21-1 to TRBJ1-1. TRBV21-1 is a pseudogene. This CDR3 is 17 amino acids long. The CDR3 nucleotides are TGTGCCAGCATGAAGGCGGGGATCTGGGGAGACGACACTGAAGCTTTCTTT. It is translated as CASMKAGIWGDDTEAFF.

The rearrangement uses TRBV28 and TRBJ1-1; D remains ambiguous. The CDR3 extends over 16 amino acids. Germline V gene sequence: CDR1 MDHEN, CDR2 SYDVKM. Trimming shortened V by 2 bases and J by 0 bases, and 13 bases separated the two germline ends. The CDR3: CASSLDTQQMNTEAFF. In nucleotides, the CDR3 is TGTGCCAGCAGTTTAGACACTCAGCAGATGAACACTGAAGCTTTCTTT.

The chain recombines TRBV7-2 with TRBJ1-2; no clear D gene. The germline gives CDR1 SGHTA, CDR2 FQGNSA. V was shortened by 1 base and J by 7 bases, with 7 bases between the two germline ends. CDR3 length: 12 amino acids. The CDR3 DNA is TGTGCCAGCAGCTTAGGCCCGGGTGGCTACACCTTC. This gives the protein CASSLGPGGYTF.

This clone was picked up a small number of times. This chain uses TRBV14 with TRBJ1-1; weak D call: TRBD1 (5 bases). The germline CDR1 and CDR2 sequences are SGHDN and FVKESK. V shed 3 bases and J shed 1 base, with 9 bases lying between them. CDR3 size: 14 residues. In nucleotides, the CDR3 is TGTGCCAGCAGCCAGGGGGGGAGGAACACTGAAGCTTTCTTT. Encoded protein: CASSQGGRNTEAFF.

The chain recombines TRBV9 with TRBJ1-5, with TRBD1 as a possible D gene (6 bases). Germline V gene data show CDR1 as SGDLS and CDR2 as YYNGEE. The ends were cut back, 4 bases at V and 1 base at J, with 9 bases in the middle. CDR3 length: 14 residues. Here the CDR3 DNA reads TGTGCCAGCAGCACGGACAGAAGCAATCAGCCCCAGCATTTT. Translated: CASSTDRSNQPQHF.

The J gene is TRBJ2-7, the V gene TRBV27; D unresolved. The CDR3 has 14 residues. Per the germline V gene, CDR1 is MNHEY and CDR2 is SMNVEV (reference sequence). V dropped 5 bases and J dropped 0 bases, with 11 bases sitting between them. CDR3 in amino acids: CASSPMKSSYEQYF. The CDR3 nucleotides are TGTGCCAGCAGTCCGATGAAAAGCTCCTACGAGCAGTACTTC.

The chain uses TRBV29-1 and TRBJ1-2, with 7 bases matching TRBD1. The V segment lost 7 bases and the J segment 4 bases; nucleotides outside the gene matches: 9. The CDR3 covers 13 residues. Germline CDR1 and CDR2: SQVTM and ANQGSEA. CDR3 in DNA: TGCAGCGCTGGTCGACAGGGTCCCTATGGCTACACCTTC. It specifies CSAGRQGPYGYTF.

The J gene is TRBJ2-2, the V gene TRBV30; the D is unclear. Germline loops: CDR1 GTSNPN, CDR2 SVGIG (reference sequence). CDR3 length: 18 residues. V was shortened by 0 bases and J by 4 bases, with 21 bases between the two germline ends. The CDR3 DNA is TGTGCCTGGAGTGTAGTCCCTCAAGGTAGTCTCGCCACCGGGGAGCTGTTTTTT. It codes for CAWSVVPQGSLATGELFF.

CDR3 amino acids: CASRPDRVRYGYTF. The CDR3 DNA reads TGTGCCAGCAGACCCGACAGGGTGAGGTATGGCTACACCTTC. J is TRBJ1-2 and V is TRBV6-5; 7 nucleotides agree with TRBD1. V lost 6 bases and J lost 5; bases outside the gene matches: 9. CDR3 size: 14 residues. Germline V lookup: CDR1 MNHEY, CDR2 SVGAGI.

The DNA of the CDR3 is TGTGCCAGCAGCCCCCCCCCGGACGGCTCCTACGAGCAGTACTTC. Translation gives CASSPPPDGSYEQYF. V is TRBV6-5 and J is TRBJ2-7, with D hard to call. Trimming took off 6 bases at V and 0 bases at J, with 15 bases between the two ends. Germline loops: CDR1 MNHEY, CDR2 SVGAGI. The CDR3 extends over 15 amino acids.

This clone occurred once. The chain joins TRBV9 to TRBJ2-2; 8 bases are shared with TRBD1. The J segment lost 0 bases and the V segment lost 3 bases, leaving 4 bases of the junction unmatched. This CDR3 region has 16 residues. Germline-derived CDR1 and CDR2 are SGDLS and YYNGEE. The chain's CDR3 is CASSGRQGTNTGELFF. CDR3 bases: TGTGCCAGCAGCGGTCGACAGGGGACGAACACCGGGGAGCTGTTTTTT.

The V and J genes are TRBV4-1 and TRBJ2-1; TRBD1 or TRBD2 may be the D gene (5 bases each). Germline V lookup: CDR1 MGHRA, CDR2 YSYEKL. Trimming took off 0 bases at V and 14 bases at J, with 14 bases between the two ends. The CDR3 sequence is 13 residues long. CDR3 DNA sequence: TGCGCCAGCAGCCAAGATCGGGGACGGGACGAGTTCTTC. The encoded protein is CASSQDRGRDEFF.

As to this clone: One end of the junction does not line up with germline, which may come from a read error. J is TRBJ2-4 and V is TRBV5-4, with D possibly being TRBD1 or TRBD2 (5 bases each). Germline CDR1 and CDR2: SGHNT and YYREEE (reference sequence). This CDR3 has 12 residues. CDR3 DNA: TGTGCAAGCAGGGACGAGGGGAACATTCAGTACTTC. Encoded protein: CASRDEGNIQYF.

The chain couples TRBV28 to TRBJ2-1; D is uncertain. Germline CDR1 and CDR2: MDHEN and SYDVKM. Trimming stripped 3 bases from V and 0 bases from J, with 9 bases between. CDR3 length equals 15 residues. The DNA for the CDR3 is TGTGCCAGCAGTTTCGGCGAAAGCTCCTACAATGAGCAGTTCTTC. This sequence encodes CASSFGESSYNEQFF.

This chain joins TRBV28 and TRBJ2-1; the match to TRBD2 covers 14 bases. Germline V gives CDR1 MDHEN, CDR2 SYDVKM. The CDR3 runs to 14 residues. V shed 11 bases, J shed 7 bases, and the junction held 7 bases outside the gene matches. Written as DNA, the CDR3 is TGTGCCGGGGGGACTAGCGGGAGTTTGAATGAGCAGTTCTTC. It translates to CAGGTSGSLNEQFF. Together with reference TRBV28 and TRBJ2-1, the CDR3 gives the full variable domain: DVKVTQSSRYLVKRTGEKVFLECVQDMDHENMFWYRQDPGLGLRLIYFSYDVKMKEKGDIPEGYSVSREKKERFSLILESASTNQTSMYLCAGGTSGSLNEQFFGPGTRLTVL.

This chain joins TRBV5-4 and TRBJ2-2; 13 nucleotides align to TRBD2. The CDR3 loop spans 19 amino acids. V shed 5 bases and J 0 bases; nucleotides not matched to a gene: 10. CDR1 and CDR2 from the germline V gene are SGHNT and YYREEE (reference sequence). CDR3 residues: CASSRGLAGENTNTGELFF. Written as DNA, the CDR3 is TGTGCCAGCAGTCGTGGACTAGCGGGGGAAAACACGAACACCGGGGAGCTGTTTTTT. Combining the CDR3 with reference TRBV5-4 and TRBJ2-2 gives the whole variable domain ETGVTQSPTHLIKTRGQQVTLRCSSQSGHNTVSWYQQALGQGPQFIFQYYREEENGRGNFPPRFSGLQFPNYSSELNVNALELDDSALYLCASSRGLAGENTNTGELFFGEGSRLTVL.

The chain is built from TRBV19 and TRBJ1-2; no clear D gene. This CDR3 comprises 12 residues. Trimming shortened V by 9 bases and J by 8 bases, and 16 bases separated the two germline ends. Germline V gene data show CDR1 as LNHDA and CDR2 as SQIVND (reference sequence). The CDR3 bases are TGTGCCAGCAAGTCAGGATTAGGAGGCTACACCTTC. Translation gives CASKSGLGGYTF.

V usage is TRBV2 and J usage is TRBJ2-2; D gene ambiguous. CDR1 and CDR2 from the germline V gene are SNHLY and FYNNEI. The V gene lost 4 bases and the J gene lost 7 bases, with 10 bases spanning the gap. This CDR3 is built from 13 residues. The CDR3 nucleotides read TGTGCCAGCAGTGGGCGGTGGGTCGGGGAGCTGTTTTTT. Amino acid sequence: CASSGRWVGELFF.

V gene TRBV5-1 combines with J gene TRBJ2-7, with TRBD2 identical over 13 bases. In germline, CDR1 is SGHRS, CDR2 YFSETQ. This CDR3 contains 14 residues. V gave up 4 bases and J gave up 3 bases; unmatched junction bases: 1. CDR3 loop: CASSGTSGIYEQYF. CDR3 bases: TGCGCCAGCAGCGGGACTAGCGGGATCTACGAGCAGTACTTC.

This chain links TRBV15 with TRBJ1-2, with 7 bases lining up with TRBD1. The CDR3 loop spans 14 amino acids. Germline assignment: CDR1 LNHNV and CDR2 YYDKDF (reference sequence). Germline trimming cut 1 base from V and 3 bases from J; bases unmatched to any gene: 2. As DNA, the CDR3 is TGTGCCACCAGCAGAGGGACAGGAGACTATGGCTACACCTTC. Its translation is CATSRGTGDYGYTF.

The V gene is TRBV11-2, the J gene TRBJ2-5; possible D gene TRBD1, 8 bases. The V and J ends lost 2 bases and 4 bases respectively, with 20 bases between them. CDR3 size: 17 residues. Germline loops: CDR1 SGHAT, CDR2 FQNNGV. The CDR3 nucleotides are TGTGCCAGCAGCTTATTGGGAGGGGACAGGATTTTAGAGACCCAGTACTTC. It encodes CASSLLGGDRILETQYF.

J is TRBJ1-1 and V is TRBV7-6, with 8 positions matching TRBD1. Germline V gene lookup returns CDR1 SGHVS and CDR2 FNYEAQ. V dropped 5 bases and J dropped 6; count of bases not matched to a gene: 14. The CDR3 has 16 amino acids. The CDR3 protein is CASSIGQGRGIPEAFF. CDR3 nucleotides: TGTGCCAGCAGCATAGGACAGGGTAGGGGGATCCCTGAAGCTTTCTTT. The whole variable domain, filled in from reference TRBV7-6 and TRBJ1-1, reads GAGVSQSPRYKVTKRGQDVALRCDPISGHVSLYWYRQALGQGPEFLTYFNYEAQQDKSGLPNDRFSAERPEGSISTLTIQRTEQRDSAMYRCASSIGQGRGIPEAFFGQGTRLTVV.

The chain uses TRBV27 and TRBJ2-1, with TRBD2 as a possible D gene (6 bases). V was shortened by 6 bases and J by 1 base, with 13 bases between the two germline ends. The CDR3 is 15 residues long. Germline values: CDR1 MNHEY, CDR2 SMNVEV (reference sequence). The DNA for the CDR3 is TGTGCCAGCAGCTTGAGCGGGCCTTCCTACAATGAGCAGTTCTTC. This encodes CASSLSGPSYNEQFF.